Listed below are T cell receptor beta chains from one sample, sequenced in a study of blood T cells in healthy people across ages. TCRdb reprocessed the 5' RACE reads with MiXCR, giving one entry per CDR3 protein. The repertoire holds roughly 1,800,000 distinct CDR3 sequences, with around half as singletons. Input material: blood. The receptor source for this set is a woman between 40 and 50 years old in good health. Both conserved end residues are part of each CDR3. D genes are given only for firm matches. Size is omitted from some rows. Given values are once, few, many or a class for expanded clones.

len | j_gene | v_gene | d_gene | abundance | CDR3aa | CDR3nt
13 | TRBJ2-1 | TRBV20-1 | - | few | CSARPGHHNEQFF | TGCAGTGCTCGGCCGGGACACCACAATGAGCAGTTCTTC
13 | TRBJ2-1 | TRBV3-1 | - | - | CASSIRGGNEQFF | TGTGCCAGCAGCATAAGAGGGGGCAATGAGCAGTTCTTC
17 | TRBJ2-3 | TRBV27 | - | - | CASSRPGRGVVRDTQYF | TGTGCCAGCAGCAGACCTGGCAGGGGGGTTGTTCGGGATACGCAGTATTTT
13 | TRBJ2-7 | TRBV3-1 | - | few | CASSQVFRDEQYF | TGTGCCAGCAGCCAAGTTTTCAGGGACGAGCAGTACTTC
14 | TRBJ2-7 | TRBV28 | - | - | CASRLTGFYNEQYF | TGTGCCAGCAGACTAACGGGGTTCTACAATGAGCAGTACTTC
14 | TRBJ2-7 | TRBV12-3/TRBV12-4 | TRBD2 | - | CASSSGTRFNEQYF | TGTGCCAGCAGTTCGGGGACTAGGTTCAATGAGCAGTACTTC
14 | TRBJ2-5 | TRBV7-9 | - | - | CASSLGSEQETQYF | TGTGCCAGCAGCTTGGGCAGCGAGCAAGAGACCCAGTACTTC
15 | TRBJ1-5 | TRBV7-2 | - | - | CASSVTGFSNQPQHF | TGTGCCAGCAGTGTAACGGGGTTTAGCAATCAGCCCCAGCATTTT
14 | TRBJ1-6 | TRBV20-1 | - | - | CSASPGTVNSPLHF | TGCAGTGCTTCGCCGGGGACGGTTAATTCACCCCTCCACTTT
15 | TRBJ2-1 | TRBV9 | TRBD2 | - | CASSVDGGYYNEQFF | TGTGCCAGCAGCGTAGACGGGGGGTACTACAATGAGCAGTTCTTC
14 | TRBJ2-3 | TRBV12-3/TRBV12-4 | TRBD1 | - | CASRRDRGADTQYF | TGTGCCAGCAGACGGGACAGGGGGGCAGATACGCAGTATTTT
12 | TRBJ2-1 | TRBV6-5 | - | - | CASSYSFNEQFF | TGTGCCAGCAGTTACTCGTTCAATGAGCAGTTCTTC
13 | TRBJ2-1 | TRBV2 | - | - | CASSEARSDEQFF | TGTGCCAGCAGTGAAGCGAGAAGTGATGAGCAGTTCTTC
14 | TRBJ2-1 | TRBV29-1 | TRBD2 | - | CSVERTSGNNEQFF | TGCAGCGTTGAACGGACTAGCGGGAACAATGAGCAGTTCTTC
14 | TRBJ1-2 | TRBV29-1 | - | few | CSVEDIEGNYGYTF | TGCAGCGTTGAAGATATCGAGGGAAACTATGGCTACACCTTC
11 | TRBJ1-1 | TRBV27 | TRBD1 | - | CASRQGGEAFF | TGTGCCAGCAGACAGGGGGGTGAAGCTTTCTTT
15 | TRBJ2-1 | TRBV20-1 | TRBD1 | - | CSARDGDRGHNEQFF | TGCAGTGCTAGAGACGGGGACAGGGGCCACAATGAGCAGTTCTTC
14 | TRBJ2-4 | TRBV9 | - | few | CASSVGGGAREQYF | TGTGCCAGCAGCGTCGGAGGTGGGGCTAGGGAGCAGTACTTC
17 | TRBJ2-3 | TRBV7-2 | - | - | CASSFINPGLSTDTQYF | TGTGCCAGCAGCTTCATTAATCCGGGACTCTCGACAGATACGCAGTATTTT
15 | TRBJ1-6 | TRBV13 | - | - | CASSSGTDYNSPLHF | TGTGCCAGCAGCTCCGGGACGGACTATAATTCACCCCTCCACTTT
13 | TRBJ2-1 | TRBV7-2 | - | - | CASSYPTINEQFF | TGTGCCAGCAGCTATCCGACGATAAATGAGCAGTTCTTC
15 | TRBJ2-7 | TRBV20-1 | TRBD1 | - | CSATSPGQGTYEQYF | TGCAGTGCTACCTCCCCCGGACAGGGAACCTACGAGCAGTACTTC
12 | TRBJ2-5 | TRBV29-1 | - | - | CSAAWGQETQYF | TGCAGCGCTGCATGGGGGCAAGAGACCCAGTACTTC
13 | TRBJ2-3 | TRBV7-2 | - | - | CASRSRGTDTQYF | TGTGCCAGCAGAAGCAGGGGCACAGATACGCAGTATTTT
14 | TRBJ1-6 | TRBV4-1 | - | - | CASSQGMGVSPLHF | TGCGCCAGCAGCCAAGGGATGGGGGTCTCACCCCTCCACTTT
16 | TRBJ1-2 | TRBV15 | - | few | CATSRVGGWQDSGYTF | TGTGCCACCAGCAGAGTCGGGGGTTGGCAGGACTCTGGCTACACCTTC
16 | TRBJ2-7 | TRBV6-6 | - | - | CASYSLGGGSSYEQYF | TGTGCCAGCTATTCGTTAGGGGGGGGAAGCTCCTACGAGCAGTACTTC
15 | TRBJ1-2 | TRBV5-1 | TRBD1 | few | CATGTGDSREYGYTF | TGCGCCACCGGTACGGGGGACAGTCGGGAATATGGCTACACCTTC
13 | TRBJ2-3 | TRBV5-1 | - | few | CASSPAEGLTQYF | TGCGCCAGCAGCCCGGCAGAGGGGCTTACGCAGTATTTT
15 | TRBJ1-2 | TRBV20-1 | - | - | CSARDVEGQNYGYTF | TGCAGTGCTAGAGATGTCGAGGGCCAGAACTATGGCTACACCTTC
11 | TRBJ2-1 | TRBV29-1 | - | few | CSVDPYNEQFF | TGCAGCGTTGATCCATACAATGAGCAGTTCTTC
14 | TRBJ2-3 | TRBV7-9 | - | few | CASNKRGGVDTQYF | TGTGCCAGCAACAAAAGGGGGGGAGTAGATACGCAGTATTTT
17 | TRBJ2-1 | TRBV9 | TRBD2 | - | CASSVEYVAGEYNEQFF | TGTGCCAGCAGCGTAGAATATGTAGCGGGGGAGTACAATGAGCAGTTCTTC
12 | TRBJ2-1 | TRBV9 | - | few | CASSPGTHEQFF | TGTGCCAGCAGCCCAGGCACCCATGAGCAGTTCTTC
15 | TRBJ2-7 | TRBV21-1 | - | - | CARNATGTSLGEQYF | TGTGCCAGAAATGCTACCGGGACTTCCCTGGGGGAGCAGTACTTC
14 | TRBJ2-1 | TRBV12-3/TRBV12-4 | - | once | CASSSLWGSNEQFF | TGTGCCAGCAGTTCCCTATGGGGGTCCAATGAGCAGTTCTTC
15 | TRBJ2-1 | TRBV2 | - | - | CASNTGTRWYNEQFF | TGTGCCAGCAATACAGGGACAAGATGGTACAATGAGCAGTTCTTC
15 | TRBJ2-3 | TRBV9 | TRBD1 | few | CASSVRQGNTDTQYF | TGTGCCAGCAGCGTTAGACAGGGGAACACAGATACGCAGTATTTT
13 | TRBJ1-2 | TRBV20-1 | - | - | CSARFTGSYGYTF | TGCAGTGCTAGGTTCACAGGCAGTTATGGCTACACCTTC
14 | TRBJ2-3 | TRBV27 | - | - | CASTRFPMTDTQYF | TGTGCCAGCACCCGGTTCCCAATGACAGATACGCAGTATTTT
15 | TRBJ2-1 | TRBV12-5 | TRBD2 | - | CASAPTSGANNEQFF | TGTGCTAGTGCTCCGACTAGCGGGGCAAACAATGAGCAGTTCTTC
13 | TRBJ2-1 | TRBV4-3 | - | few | CASSHLGGNEQFF | TGCGCCAGCAGCCACCTCGGTGGGAATGAGCAGTTCTTC